The 9 T cell receptor beta chains below all came from one sample that was sequenced in a study of T cells in Graves' hyperthyroidism and ophthalmopathy. Amplified regions were TCR beta CDR3 sequences from RNA transcripts. HTBI primers drove first-round RT-PCR of the TCR CDR3. TCRdb passed the multiplex PCR reads through MiXCR, listing each CDR3 protein once. The sample lists 250,000 to 400,000 distinct CDR3 sequences; roughly 13% were seen once. The sequencing input was blood. The receptors were gathered from a woman between 35 and 50 years old with Graves' ophthalmopathy.

This chain links TRBV3-1 with TRBJ2-7; possible D gene TRBD2, 6 bases. Trimming took off 4 bases at V and 0 bases at J, with 13 bases between the two ends. The CDR3 loop spans 15 amino acids. Germline CDR1 LGHDT, CDR2 YNNKEL (reference sequence). This chain's CDR3 is CASSLRGMRSYEQYF. In DNA, the CDR3 is TGTGCCAGCAGCCTTCGCGGGATGCGCTCCTACGAGCAGTACTTC.

This chain connects TRBV5-1 to TRBJ2-7; D unclear. The length of the CDR3 is 15 residues. The V end was cut by 0 bases, the J end by 0 bases, with 10 bases between. In germline, CDR1 is SGHRS, CDR2 YFSETQ. This chain's CDR3 is CASSLGHSDSYEQYF. The CDR3 nucleotides read TGCGCCAGCAGCTTGGGACATTCGGACTCCTACGAGCAGTACTTC. Complete variable domain (other parts from reference TRBV5-1 and TRBJ2-7): KAGVTQTPRYLIKTRGQQVTLSCSPISGHRSVSWYQQTPGQGLQFLFEYFSETQRNKGNFPGRFSGRQFSNSRSEMNVSTLELGDSALYLCASSLGHSDSYEQYFGPGTRLTVT.

This clonotype came up many times. The chain recombines TRBV7-2 with TRBJ2-3, with D possibly matching TRBD2 (6 bases). Trimming cost V 2 bases and J 3 bases, with 9 bases left between them. Germline CDR1 is SGHTA and CDR2 is FQGNSA. CDR3 size: 14 residues. The CDR3 bases are TGTGCCAGCAGCTTATTGACTAGAACAGATACGCAGTATTTT. Translated: CASSLLTRTDTQYF.

This clonotype was observed at least ten times. J is TRBJ1-6 and V is TRBV2; D possibly corresponds to TRBD1 (5 bases). Germline values: CDR1 SNHLY, CDR2 FYNNEI. V lost 6 bases and J lost 10, with 16 bases in between. The CDR3 totals 14 residues. The CDR3, as DNA: TGTGCCAGCAGAGAAACAGGTTCTGGATCACCCCTCCACTTT. It translates to CASRETGSGSPLHF.

This clonotype was counted ten times or more. V gene TRBV28 combines with J gene TRBJ2-7, with no clear D. This CDR3 contains 13 residues. Trimming left V 5 bases short and J 2 bases short, with 10 bases between. Germline assignment: CDR1 MDHEN and CDR2 SYDVKM. CDR3 amino acids: CASSPSPTYEQYF. The CDR3 DNA reads as TGTGCCAGCAGTCCCTCGCCTACCTACGAGCAGTACTTC. Variable domain in full (rest from reference TRBV28 and TRBJ2-7): DVKVTQSSRYLVKRTGEKVFLECVQDMDHENMFWYRQDPGLGLRLIYFSYDVKMKEKGDIPEGYSVSREKKERFSLILESASTNQTSMYLCASSPSPTYEQYFGPGTRLTVT.

The rearrangement joins TRBV20-1 to TRBJ2-7, with 10 bases matching TRBD1. J gave up 4 bases and V 6 bases, and 6 bases lay outside the gene matches. This CDR3 contains 13 residues. The V gene's germline CDR1 is DFQATT and CDR2 SNEGSKA (reference sequence). CDR3 DNA sequence: TGCAGTGCAACCGGGACAGGGGATTACGAGCAGTACTTC. As protein: CSATGTGDYEQYF.

In its sample, this clonotype was seen many times. CDR3 protein: CASSQDRDTPYEQYF. CDR3 bases: TGTGCCAGCAGTCAAGACAGGGACACCCCCTACGAGCAGTACTTC. The chain uses TRBV6-1 and TRBJ2-7; 7 nucleotides line up with TRBD1. The V gene end was trimmed by 5 bases and the J gene end by 2 bases; junction bases not matched to a gene: 9. The germline V gene has CDR1 MNHNS and CDR2 SASEGT. This CDR3 has 15 amino acids.

At least ten counts were recorded for this clonotype. The chain recombines TRBV20-1 with TRBJ2-3; D gene uncertain. CDR1 is DFQATT and CDR2 is SNEGSKA in the germline V gene (reference sequence). With 5 bases removed from V and 5 bases from J, the gap between germline ends came to 11 bases. This CDR3 spans 12 amino acids. CDR3 in amino acids: CSAAPRQDTQYF. Written as DNA, the CDR3 is TGCAGTGCTGCTCCTCGACAAGATACGCAGTATTTT.

In the case of this clonotype: Without the conserved terminal phenylalanine or tryptophan, this CDR3 likely stems from a read error. The chain links TRBV2 to TRBJ1-5; 10 positions agree with TRBD1. The J segment lost 5 bases and the V segment lost 5 bases, leaving 6 bases of the junction unmatched. This CDR3 region has 15 residues. The V gene's germline CDR1 is SNHLY and CDR2 FYNNEI. CDR3 bases: TGTGCCAGCAGTTTGGACAGGGGGGCCGATCAGCCCCAGCATCTT. This gives the protein CASSLDRGADQPQHL.